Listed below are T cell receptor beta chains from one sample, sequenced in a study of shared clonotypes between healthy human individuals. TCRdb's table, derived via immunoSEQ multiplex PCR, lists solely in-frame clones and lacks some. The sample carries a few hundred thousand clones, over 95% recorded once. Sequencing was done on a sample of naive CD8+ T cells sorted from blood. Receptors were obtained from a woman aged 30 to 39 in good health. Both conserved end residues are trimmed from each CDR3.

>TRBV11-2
ASSLGAPGGKITDTQY
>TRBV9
ASSVAGLGEGYT
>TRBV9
ASSATGLAGGYQDTQY
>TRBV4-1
ASSPLHGGNTEAF
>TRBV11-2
ASSLDGRGDTQY
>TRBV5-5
ASSLEVYGYT
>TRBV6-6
AAAPRLSYEQY
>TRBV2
ASSPPEGTDTQY
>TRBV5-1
ASSLEATRYTGELF
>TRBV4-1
ASSQGVGGIHPQH
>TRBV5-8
ASSLESSYEQY
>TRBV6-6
ASSDNAGYTEAF
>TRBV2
ASSDGTGRYEQY
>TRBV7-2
ASSLGQGNEQY
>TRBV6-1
ASSEASSRGRNEQY
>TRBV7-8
AGRGTDSYEQY
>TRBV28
ASSSRDAPRTSLRAGRD
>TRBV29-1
SVEGTGENSYEQY
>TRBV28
ASRTVSSYEQY
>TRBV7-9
ASSSRREGDTQY
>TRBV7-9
ASSLVGYGYT
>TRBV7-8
ASSSAGTATIYEQY
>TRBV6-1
ASSGTGVNTQY
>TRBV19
ASSTGTSGSEQF
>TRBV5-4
ASSLPSGSLAGELF
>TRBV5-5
ASSLAEGDQPQH
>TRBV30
AWFTGVGYGYT
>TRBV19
ASSPNESPGIAKYGYT
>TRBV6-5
ASSYSQVGFYEQY
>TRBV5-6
ASSSTGLASSEQY
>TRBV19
ASSDRDTYEQY
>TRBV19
ASRGQLSYGYT
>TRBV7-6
ASSLDEGRYEQY
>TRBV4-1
ASSQTGSTDTQY
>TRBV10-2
ASSELQGARETQY
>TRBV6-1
ASGGLAGWDEQY
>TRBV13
ASSQEGTAPQPQH
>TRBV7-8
ASSSTTLGQGGGEQF
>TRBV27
ASSLARTSVTYEQY
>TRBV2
ASRMGQGSSDTEAF
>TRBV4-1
ASSRGLAGGLEQF
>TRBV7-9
ASSLLDRGSSYEQY
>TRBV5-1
ASSPGQGNQPQH
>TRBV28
ASSLSLGELF
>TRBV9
ASSVGGGTGELF
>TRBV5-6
ASSFNALGDTQY